The entry that follows covers one T cell receptor (beta chain) sequence. Its cognate antigen is unknown. As to time point: week 23, last vaccination. A single vaccine dose contained 300 ug of mutant IDH1 20-mer peptide, and topical imiquimod was used with it. The donors' diagnosis was new WHO grade 3 or 4 astrocytoma that was IDH1-mutant and ATRX-lost. The J segment lost 4 bases and the V segment lost 4 bases, leaving 6 bases of the junction unmatched. The CDR3 covers 14 residues. Germline V gene lookup returns CDR1 SGHVS and CDR2 FQNEAQ. TCRdb's copy holds only in-frame clones and misses some; the assay was immunoSEQ multiplex PCR. This table has around 60,000 clones, approximately 81% appearing once. These data come from a study of a mutant IDH1 vaccine in newly diagnosed glioma. As for the study in general: Either 4-6 weeks after radiotherapy alone or alongside temozolomide, vaccination was begun.

This sequence was found in a man aged 25-40 years with glioma. Sequences were derived from PBMCs, sampled from a glioma patient whose treatment included an IDH1 peptide vaccine. The rearrangement uses TRBV7-8 and TRBJ1-1, with 7 bases matching TRBD1. The CDR3 coding sequence is TGTGCCAGCAGCTCCAGGGGGGAGGGCACTGAAGCTTTCTTT. Protein product: CASSSRGEGTEAFF.